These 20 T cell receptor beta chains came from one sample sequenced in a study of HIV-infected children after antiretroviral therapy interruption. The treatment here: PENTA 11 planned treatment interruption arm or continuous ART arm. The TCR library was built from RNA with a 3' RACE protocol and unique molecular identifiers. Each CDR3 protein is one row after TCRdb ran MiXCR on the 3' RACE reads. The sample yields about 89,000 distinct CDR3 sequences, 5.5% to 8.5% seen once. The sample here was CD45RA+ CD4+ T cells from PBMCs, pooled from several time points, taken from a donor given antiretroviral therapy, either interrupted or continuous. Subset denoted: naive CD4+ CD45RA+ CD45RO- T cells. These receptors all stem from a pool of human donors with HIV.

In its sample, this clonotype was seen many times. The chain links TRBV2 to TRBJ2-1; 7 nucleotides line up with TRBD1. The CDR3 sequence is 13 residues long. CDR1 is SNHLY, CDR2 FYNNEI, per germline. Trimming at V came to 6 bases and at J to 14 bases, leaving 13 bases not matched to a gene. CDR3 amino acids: CASSAEPGQNKFF. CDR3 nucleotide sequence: TGTGCCAGCAGCGCCGAACCGGGACAGAACAAGTTCTTC.

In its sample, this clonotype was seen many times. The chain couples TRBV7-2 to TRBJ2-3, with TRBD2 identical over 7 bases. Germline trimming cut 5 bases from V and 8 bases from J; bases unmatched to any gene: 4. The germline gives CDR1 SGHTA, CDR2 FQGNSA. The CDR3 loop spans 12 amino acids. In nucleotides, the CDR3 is TGTGCCAGCAGCCCGGGGGGAGGTACGCAGTATTTT. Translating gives CASSPGGGTQYF.

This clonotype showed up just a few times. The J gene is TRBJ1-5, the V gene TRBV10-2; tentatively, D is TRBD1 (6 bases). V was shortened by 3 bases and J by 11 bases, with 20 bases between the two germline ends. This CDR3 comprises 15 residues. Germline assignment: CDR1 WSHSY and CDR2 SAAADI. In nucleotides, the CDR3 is TGCGCCAGCAGTGAATCGGGGGGCGCGTTGCAGTCCCAGCATTTT. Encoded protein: CASSESGGALQSQHF.

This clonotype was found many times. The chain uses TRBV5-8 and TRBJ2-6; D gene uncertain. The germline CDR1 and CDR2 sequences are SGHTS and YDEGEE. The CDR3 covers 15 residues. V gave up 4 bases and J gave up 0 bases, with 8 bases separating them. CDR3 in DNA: TGTGCCAGCAGCCGGGCAAGCTCTGGGGCCAACGTCCTGACTTTC. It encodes CASSRASSGANVLTF.

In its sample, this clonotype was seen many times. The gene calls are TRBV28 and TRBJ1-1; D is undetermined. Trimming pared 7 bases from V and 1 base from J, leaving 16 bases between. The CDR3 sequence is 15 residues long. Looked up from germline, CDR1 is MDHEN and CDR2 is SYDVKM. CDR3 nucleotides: TGTGCCAGCACCGATCACGTCCGGGAGAACACTGAAGCTTTCTTT. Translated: CASTDHVRENTEAFF.

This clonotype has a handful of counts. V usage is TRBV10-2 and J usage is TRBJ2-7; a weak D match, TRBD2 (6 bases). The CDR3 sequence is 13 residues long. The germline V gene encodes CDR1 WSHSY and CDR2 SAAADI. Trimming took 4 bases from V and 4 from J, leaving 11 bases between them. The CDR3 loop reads CASSVGGNYEQYF. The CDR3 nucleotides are TGCGCCAGCAGTGTTGGAGGGAATTACGAGCAGTACTTC.

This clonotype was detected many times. The CDR3 nucleotides are TGCAGTGCTAGTTATCCCGGCTACACCTTC. This sequence encodes CSASYPGYTF. The genes are TRBV20-1 and TRBJ1-2; unclear D gene. The CDR3 extends over 10 amino acids. Germline V gene data show CDR1 as DFQATT and CDR2 as SNEGSKA (reference sequence). Trimming took 3 bases from V and 8 from J, leaving 7 bases between them.

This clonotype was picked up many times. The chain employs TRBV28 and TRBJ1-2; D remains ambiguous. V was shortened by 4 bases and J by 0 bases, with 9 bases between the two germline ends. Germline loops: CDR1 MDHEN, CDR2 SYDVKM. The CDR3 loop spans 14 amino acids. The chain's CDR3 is CASSYRQTNYGYTF. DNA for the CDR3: TGTGCCAGCAGTTATAGGCAGACTAACTATGGCTACACCTTC.

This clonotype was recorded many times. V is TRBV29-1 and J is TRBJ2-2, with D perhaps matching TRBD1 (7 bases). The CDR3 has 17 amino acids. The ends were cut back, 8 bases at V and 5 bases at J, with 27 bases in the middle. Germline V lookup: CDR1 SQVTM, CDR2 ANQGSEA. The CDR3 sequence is CSSLTGRRLMETGELFF. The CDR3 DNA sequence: TGCAGCTCCCTGACAGGGAGGAGGTTAATGGAAACCGGGGAGCTGTTTTTT.

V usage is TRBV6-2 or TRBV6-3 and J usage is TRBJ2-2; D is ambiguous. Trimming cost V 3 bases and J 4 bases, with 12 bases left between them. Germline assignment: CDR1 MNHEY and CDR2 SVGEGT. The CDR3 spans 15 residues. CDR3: CASSYSPASTGELFF. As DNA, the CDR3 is TGTGCCAGCAGTTATTCCCCCGCCAGCACCGGGGAGCTGTTTTTT.

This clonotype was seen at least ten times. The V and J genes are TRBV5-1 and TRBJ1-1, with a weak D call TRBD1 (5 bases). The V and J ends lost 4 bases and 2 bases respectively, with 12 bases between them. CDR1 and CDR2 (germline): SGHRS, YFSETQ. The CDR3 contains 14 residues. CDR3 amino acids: CASSLGGGNTEAFF. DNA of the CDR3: TGCGCCAGCAGCCTGGGGGGGGGAAACACTGAAGCTTTCTTT.

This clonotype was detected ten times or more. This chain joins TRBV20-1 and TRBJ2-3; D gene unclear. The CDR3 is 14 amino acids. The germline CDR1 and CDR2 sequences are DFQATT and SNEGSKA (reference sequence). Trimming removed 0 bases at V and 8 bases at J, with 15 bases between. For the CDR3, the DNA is TGCAGTGCTAGAGATTCGGCTAGGTCAGGTACGCAGTATTTT. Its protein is CSARDSARSGTQYF.

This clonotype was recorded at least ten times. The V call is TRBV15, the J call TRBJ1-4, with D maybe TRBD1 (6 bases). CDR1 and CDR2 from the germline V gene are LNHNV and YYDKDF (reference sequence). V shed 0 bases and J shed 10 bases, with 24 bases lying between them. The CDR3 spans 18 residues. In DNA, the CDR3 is TGTGCCACCAGCAGAGATCAGGCTGAGGGACAATTAGATGGAAAACTGTTTTTT. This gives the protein CATSRDQAEGQLDGKLFF.

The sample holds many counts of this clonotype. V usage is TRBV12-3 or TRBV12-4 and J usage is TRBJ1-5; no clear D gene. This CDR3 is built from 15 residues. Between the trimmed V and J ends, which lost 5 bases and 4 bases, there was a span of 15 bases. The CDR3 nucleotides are TGTGCCAGCAGTCTTCAGCCATTACAGAATCAGCCCCAGCATTTT. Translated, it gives CASSLQPLQNQPQHF.

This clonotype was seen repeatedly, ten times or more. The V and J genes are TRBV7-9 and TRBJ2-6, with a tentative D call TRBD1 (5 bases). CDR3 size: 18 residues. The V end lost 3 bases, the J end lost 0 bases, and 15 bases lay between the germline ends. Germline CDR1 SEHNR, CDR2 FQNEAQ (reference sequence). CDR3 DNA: TGTGCCAGCAGCTTTAGGCCAGGGCCCGTCTCTGGGGCCAACGTCCTGACTTTC. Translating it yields CASSFRPGPVSGANVLTF.

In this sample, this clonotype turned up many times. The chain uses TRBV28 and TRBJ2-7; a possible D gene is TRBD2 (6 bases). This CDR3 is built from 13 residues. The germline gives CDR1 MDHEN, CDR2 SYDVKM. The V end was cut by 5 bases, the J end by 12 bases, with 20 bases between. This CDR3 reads CASSPAPREGPYF. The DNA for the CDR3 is TGTGCCAGCAGTCCCGCCCCGCGGGAAGGCCCGTACTTC.

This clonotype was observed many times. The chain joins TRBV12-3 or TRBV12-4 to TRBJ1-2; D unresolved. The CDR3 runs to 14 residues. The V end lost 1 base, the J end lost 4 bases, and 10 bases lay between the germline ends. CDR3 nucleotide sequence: TGTGCCAGCAGTTTAGTTGCGGATTCCTATGGCTACACCTTC. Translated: CASSLVADSYGYTF.

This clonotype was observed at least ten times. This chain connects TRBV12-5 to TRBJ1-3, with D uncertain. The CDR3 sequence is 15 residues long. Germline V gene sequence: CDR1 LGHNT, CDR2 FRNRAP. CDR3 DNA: TGTGCCAGCAGACTGGTTCGTTCTTCGGGAAACACCATATATTTT. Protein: CASRLVRSSGNTIYF. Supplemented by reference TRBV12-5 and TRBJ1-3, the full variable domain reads DARVTQTPRHKVTEMGQEVTMRCQPILGHNTVFWYRQTMMQGLELLAYFRNRAPLDDSGMPKDRFSAEMPDATLATLKIQPSEPRDSAVYFCASRLVRSSGNTIYFGEGSWLTVV.

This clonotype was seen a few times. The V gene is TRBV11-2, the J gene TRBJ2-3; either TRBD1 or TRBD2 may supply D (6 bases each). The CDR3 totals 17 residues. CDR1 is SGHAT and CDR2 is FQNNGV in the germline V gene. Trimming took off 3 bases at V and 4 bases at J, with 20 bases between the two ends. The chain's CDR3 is CASSLSSWGAIADTQYF. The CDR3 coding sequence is TGTGCCAGCAGCTTGAGTAGCTGGGGGGCCATAGCAGATACGCAGTATTTT.

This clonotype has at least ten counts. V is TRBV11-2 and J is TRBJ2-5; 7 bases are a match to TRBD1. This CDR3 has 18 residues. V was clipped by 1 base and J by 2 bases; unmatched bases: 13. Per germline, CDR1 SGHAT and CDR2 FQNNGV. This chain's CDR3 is CASSLALTGHWGQETQYF. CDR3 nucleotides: TGTGCCAGCAGCTTAGCCCTGACAGGGCACTGGGGGCAAGAGACCCAGTACTTC.